This T cell receptor (beta chain) was sequenced in a study of cytomegalovirus exposure and HLA in healthy donors. General study results and limits: A previous analysis found most TCR beta V segments productive roughly 87% or roughly 30% of the time. Most TCRs appeared rarely, but some public TCRs recurred in many donors.

Nominal health characterized the donors when sampled, though unrecorded immune exposures were likely. This CDR3 region has 15 residues. Germline loops: CDR1 SGHRS, CDR2 YFSETQ. Trimming cost V 0 bases and J 3 bases, with 10 bases left between them. Turning to this clone: The antigen remains unidentified.

With 60 Vbeta and 13 Jbeta primers, the PCR was carried out. Here immunoSEQ multiplex PCR was the method, and the copy in TCRdb shows in-frame clones only, minus some. The profile shows roughly 230,000 clones, 80% to 95% of them singletons. The V and J genes are TRBV5-1 and TRBJ1-5, with D perhaps TRBD1 (5 bases). The sequenced sample consisted of PBMCs. This TCR derives from a girl between 2 and 10 years old in good health and CMV-seronegative. CDR3 bases: TGCGCCAGCAGCTTGGAGGGGCGCATCAATCAGCCCCAGCATTTT. Its protein product is CASSLEGRINQPQHF.